This T cell receptor beta chain was documented in a study of blood T cell repertoires in COVID-19. The wider study: Acute-phase and convalescent COVID-19 samples originated in the United States, Italy and Spain. Sources were T cells, B-cell-depleted T cells, or PBMCs; the material itself was cDNA or gDNA.

Only in-frame clones appear in the TCRdb table, and some are missing; sequencing was by immunoSEQ multiplex PCR. The repertoire holds 250,000 or so clones, with roughly 80% as singletons. The V gene's germline CDR1 is MGHDK and CDR2 SYGVNS. The CDR3 has 17 amino acids. Trimming cost V 3 bases and J 0 bases; bases outside gene matches: 5. The sequence derives from a man older than 75 with acute or convalescent COVID-19. The J gene is TRBJ1-4, the V gene TRBV25-1, with TRBD1 identical over 9 bases. What was sequenced was peripheral blood. The CDR3 DNA reads as TGTGCCAGCAGTGAGTCCCGGGACAGGGCAACTAATGAAAAACTGTTTTTT. Residues: CASSESRDRATNEKLFF.